This T cell receptor (beta chain) is drawn from a study of T cell responses to AZD1222 COVID-19 vaccine. Study outcomes and limitations: Spike-wide coverage was observed for vaccine-associated CD4 TCRs, with dominant responses at 160-218 and 743-854. Repertoire collection took place solely once the T cell response had peaked. The sample set comprised mostly white British donors with more females, and clonal diversity was possibly underestimated.

Germline V lookup: CDR1 SGHNT, CDR2 YYREEE (reference sequence). This CDR3 region has 14 residues. The trim removed 4 bases at V and 2 bases at J, leaving 4 bases unmatched. Second doses that came at about 4 or about 12 weeks were put together. The protocol was immunoSEQ multiplex PCR, while the TCRdb copy is restricted to in-frame clones and leaves out a portion. There are some 150,000 clones in the sample; over 75% occur only once, and about 3.3% lies in the top ten. Comments on this clone: Its target is unknown.

The chain combines TRBV5-4 with TRBJ2-3; 7 nucleotides agree with TRBD2. Here the sequenced sample was peripheral blood, taken 28 days after the second AZD1222 dose. The origin of this receptor is an adult who received the AZD1222 COVID-19 vaccine. In DNA, the CDR3 is TGTGCCAGCAGCACCGGACTAGTCACAGATACGCAGTATTTT. Translating gives CASSTGLVTDTQYF.